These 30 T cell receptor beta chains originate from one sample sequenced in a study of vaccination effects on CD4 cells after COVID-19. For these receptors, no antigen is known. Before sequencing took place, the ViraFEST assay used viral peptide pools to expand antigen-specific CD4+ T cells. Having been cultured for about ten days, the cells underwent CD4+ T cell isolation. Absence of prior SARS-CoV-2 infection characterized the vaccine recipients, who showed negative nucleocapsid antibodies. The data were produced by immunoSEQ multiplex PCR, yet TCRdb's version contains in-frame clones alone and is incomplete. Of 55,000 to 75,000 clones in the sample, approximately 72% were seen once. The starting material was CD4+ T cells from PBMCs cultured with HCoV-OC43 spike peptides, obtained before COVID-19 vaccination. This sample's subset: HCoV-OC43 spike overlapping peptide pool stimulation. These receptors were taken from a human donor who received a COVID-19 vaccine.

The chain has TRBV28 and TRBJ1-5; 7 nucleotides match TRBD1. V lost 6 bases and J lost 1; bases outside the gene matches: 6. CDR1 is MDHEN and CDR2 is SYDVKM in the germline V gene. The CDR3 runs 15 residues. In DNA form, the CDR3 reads TGTGCCAGCAGCATCCCAGGGGGGAGCAATCAGCCCCAGCATTTT. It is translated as CASSIPGGSNQPQHF.

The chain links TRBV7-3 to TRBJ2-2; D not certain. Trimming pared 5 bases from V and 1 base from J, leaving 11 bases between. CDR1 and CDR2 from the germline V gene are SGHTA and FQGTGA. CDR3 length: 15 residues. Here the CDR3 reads CASSSQAGNTGELFF. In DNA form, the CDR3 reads TGTGCCAGCAGCAGCCAGGCAGGGAACACCGGGGAGCTGTTTTTT.

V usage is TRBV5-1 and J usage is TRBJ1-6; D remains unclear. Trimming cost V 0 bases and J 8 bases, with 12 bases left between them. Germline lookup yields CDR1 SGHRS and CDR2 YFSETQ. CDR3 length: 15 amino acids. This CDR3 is CASSLGAVAHSPLHF. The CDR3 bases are TGCGCCAGCAGCTTGGGGGCGGTAGCGCATTCACCCCTCCACTTT.

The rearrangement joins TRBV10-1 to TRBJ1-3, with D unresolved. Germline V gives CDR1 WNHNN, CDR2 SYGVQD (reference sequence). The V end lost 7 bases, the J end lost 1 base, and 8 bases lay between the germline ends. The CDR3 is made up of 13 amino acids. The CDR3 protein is CASTSGSGNTIYF. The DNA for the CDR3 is TGCGCCAGCACATCGGGGTCTGGAAACACCATATATTTT.

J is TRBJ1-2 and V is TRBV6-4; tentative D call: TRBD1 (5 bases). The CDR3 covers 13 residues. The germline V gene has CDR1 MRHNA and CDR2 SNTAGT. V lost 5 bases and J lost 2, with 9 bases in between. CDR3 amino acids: CASSLTVNYGYTF. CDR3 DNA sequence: TGTGCCAGCAGTCTGACAGTGAACTATGGCTACACCTTC.

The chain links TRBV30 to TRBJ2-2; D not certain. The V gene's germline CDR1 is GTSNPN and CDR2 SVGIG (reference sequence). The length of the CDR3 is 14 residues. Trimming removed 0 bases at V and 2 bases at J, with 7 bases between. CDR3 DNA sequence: TGTGCCTGGAGTGTACTGGCTAACACCGGGGAGCTGTTTTTT. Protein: CAWSVLANTGELFF.

CDR3 DNA: TGTGCCAGTAGTATAGGGGGAGAAACTGAAGCTTTCTTT. Its protein product is CASSIGGETEAFF. This chain joins TRBV19 and TRBJ1-1; D is ambiguous. The CDR3 has 13 amino acids. The ends were cut back, 1 base at V and 5 bases at J, with 8 bases in the middle. Germline CDR1 is LNHDA and CDR2 is SQIVND (reference sequence).

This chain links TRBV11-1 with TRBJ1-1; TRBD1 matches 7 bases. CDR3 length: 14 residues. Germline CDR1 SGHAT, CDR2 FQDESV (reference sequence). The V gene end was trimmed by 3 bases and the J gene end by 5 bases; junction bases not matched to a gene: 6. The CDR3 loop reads CASSFSFRGTEAFF. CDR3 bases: TGTGCCAGCAGCTTCTCCTTCAGGGGGACTGAAGCTTTCTTT.

The CDR3 DNA follows: TGTGCCAGCAGCTTACATGGCGGGGGGGCTAATACGCAGTATTTT. It codes for CASSLHGGGANTQYF. The chain is built from TRBV7-2 and TRBJ2-3; TRBD2 matches at 9 bases. V lost 2 bases and J lost 7; bases outside the gene matches: 7. The CDR3 length is 15 residues. The germline gives CDR1 SGHTA, CDR2 FQGNSA.

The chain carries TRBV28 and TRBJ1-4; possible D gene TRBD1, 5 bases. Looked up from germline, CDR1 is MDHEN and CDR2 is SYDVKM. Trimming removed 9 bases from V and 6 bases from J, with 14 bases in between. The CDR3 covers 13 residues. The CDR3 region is CASTGQLYEKLFF. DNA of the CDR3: TGTGCCAGTACAGGACAACTCTATGAAAAACTGTTTTTT.

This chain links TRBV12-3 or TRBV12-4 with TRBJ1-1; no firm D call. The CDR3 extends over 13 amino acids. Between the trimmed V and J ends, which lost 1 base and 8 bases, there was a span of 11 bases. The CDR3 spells CASSLELRREAFF. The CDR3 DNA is TGTGCCAGCAGTTTAGAGTTGCGTCGGGAAGCTTTCTTT.

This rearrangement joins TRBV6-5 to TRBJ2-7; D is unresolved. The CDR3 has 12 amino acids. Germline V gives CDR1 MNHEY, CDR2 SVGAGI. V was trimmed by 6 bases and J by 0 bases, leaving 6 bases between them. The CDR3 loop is CASRSASYEQYV. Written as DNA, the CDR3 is TGTGCCAGCAGGTCAGCCTCCTACGAGCAGTACGTC.

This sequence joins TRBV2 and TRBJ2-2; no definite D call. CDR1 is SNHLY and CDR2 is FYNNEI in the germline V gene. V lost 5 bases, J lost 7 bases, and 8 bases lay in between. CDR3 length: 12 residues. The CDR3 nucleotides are TGTGCCAGCAGTCCAAGGGTCGGGGAGCTGTTTTTT. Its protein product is CASSPRVGELFF.

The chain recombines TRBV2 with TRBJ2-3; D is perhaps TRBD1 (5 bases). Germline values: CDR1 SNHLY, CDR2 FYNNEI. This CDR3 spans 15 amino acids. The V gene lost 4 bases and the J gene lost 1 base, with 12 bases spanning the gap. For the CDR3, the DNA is TGTGCCAGCAGTGTAGGGGCAGGCGGCACAGATACGCAGTATTTT. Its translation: CASSVGAGGTDTQYF.

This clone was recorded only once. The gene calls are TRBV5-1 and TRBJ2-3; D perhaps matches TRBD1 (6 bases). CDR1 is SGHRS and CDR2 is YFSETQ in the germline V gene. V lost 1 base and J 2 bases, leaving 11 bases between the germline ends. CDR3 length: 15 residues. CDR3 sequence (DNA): TGCGCCAGCAGCTTGACTACAGGGTACACAGATACGCAGTATTTT. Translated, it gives CASSLTTGYTDTQYF.

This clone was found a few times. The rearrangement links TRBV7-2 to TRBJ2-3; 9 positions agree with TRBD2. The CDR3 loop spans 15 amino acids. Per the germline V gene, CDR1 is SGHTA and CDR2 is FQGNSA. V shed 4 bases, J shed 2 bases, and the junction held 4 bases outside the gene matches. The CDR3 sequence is CASSSLAGVTDTQYF. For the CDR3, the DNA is TGTGCCAGCAGCTCCTTAGCGGGGGTCACAGATACGCAGTATTTT.

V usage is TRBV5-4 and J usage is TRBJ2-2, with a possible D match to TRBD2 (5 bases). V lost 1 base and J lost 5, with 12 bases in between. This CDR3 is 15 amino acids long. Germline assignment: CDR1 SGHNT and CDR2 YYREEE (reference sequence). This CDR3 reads CASSLKVERTGELFF. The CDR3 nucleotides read TGTGCCAGCAGCTTGAAGGTGGAGCGGACCGGGGAGCTGTTTTTT.

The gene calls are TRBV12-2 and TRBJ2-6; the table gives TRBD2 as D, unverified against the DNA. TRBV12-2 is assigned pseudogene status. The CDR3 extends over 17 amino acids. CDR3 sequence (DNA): TGTGCAAGTCGCTTAGTAGGAGGGCTCTCTGGGGCCAACGTCCTGACTTTC. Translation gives CASRLVGGLSGANVLTF.

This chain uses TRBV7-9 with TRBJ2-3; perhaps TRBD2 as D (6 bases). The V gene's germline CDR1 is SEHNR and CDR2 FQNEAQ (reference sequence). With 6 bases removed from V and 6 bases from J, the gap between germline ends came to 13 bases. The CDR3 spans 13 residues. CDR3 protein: CASSRAGMDTQYF. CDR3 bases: TGTGCCAGCAGTCGCGCGGGGATGGATACGCAGTATTTT.

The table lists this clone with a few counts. The CDR3 protein is CASSRPGATEAFF. The CDR3 coding sequence is TGTGCCAGCAGCCGACCAGGGGCCACTGAAGCTTTCTTT. V is TRBV28 and J is TRBJ1-1, with TRBD1 as a possible D gene (6 bases). There are 13 residues in the CDR3. CDR1 and CDR2 (germline): MDHEN, SYDVKM. V gave up 6 bases and J gave up 4 bases, with 12 bases separating them.

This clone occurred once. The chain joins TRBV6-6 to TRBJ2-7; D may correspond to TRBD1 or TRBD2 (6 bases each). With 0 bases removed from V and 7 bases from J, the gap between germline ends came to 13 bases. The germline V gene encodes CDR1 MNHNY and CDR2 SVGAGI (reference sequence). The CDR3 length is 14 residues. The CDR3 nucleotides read TGTGCCAGCAGTTACTCGAGGGGGGACTGGGAGCAGTACGTC. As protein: CASSYSRGDWEQYV.

Here the CDR3 reads CASSLNTGPYSGNTIYF. The CDR3 DNA follows: TGCGCCAGCAGCTTGAACACAGGACCGTACTCTGGAAACACCATATATTTT. The V call is TRBV5-1, the J call TRBJ1-3, with D maybe TRBD1 (5 bases). Trimming took 1 base from V and 0 from J, leaving 14 bases between them. The germline CDR1 and CDR2 sequences are SGHRS and YFSETQ. The CDR3 is 17 amino acids.

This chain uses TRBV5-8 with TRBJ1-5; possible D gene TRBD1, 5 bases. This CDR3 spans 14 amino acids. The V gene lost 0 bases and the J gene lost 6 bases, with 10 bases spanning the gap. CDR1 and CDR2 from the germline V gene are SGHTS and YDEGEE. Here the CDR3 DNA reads TGTGCCAGCAGCTTGGTAGGCGGGGGTCAGCCCCAGCATTTT. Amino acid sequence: CASSLVGGGQPQHF. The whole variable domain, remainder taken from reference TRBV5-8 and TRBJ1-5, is EAGVTQSPTHLIKTRGQQATLRCSPISGHTSVYWYQQALGLGLQFLLWYDEGEERNRGNFPPRFSGRQFPNYSSELNVNALELEDSALYLCASSLVGGGQPQHFGDGTRLSIL.

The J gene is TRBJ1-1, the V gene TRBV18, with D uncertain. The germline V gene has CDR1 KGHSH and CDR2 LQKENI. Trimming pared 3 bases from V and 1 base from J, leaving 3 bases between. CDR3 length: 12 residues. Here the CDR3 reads CASSPRNTEAFF. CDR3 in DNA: TGTGCCAGCTCACCGAGGAACACTGAAGCTTTCTTT.

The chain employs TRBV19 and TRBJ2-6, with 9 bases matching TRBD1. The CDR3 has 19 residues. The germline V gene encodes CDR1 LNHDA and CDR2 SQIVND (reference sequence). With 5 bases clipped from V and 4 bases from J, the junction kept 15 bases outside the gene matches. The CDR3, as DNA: TGTGCCAGTAGTTTCCTGGGACAGGGAAGATCGACGGGGGCCAACGTCCTGACTTTC. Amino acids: CASSFLGQGRSTGANVLTF.

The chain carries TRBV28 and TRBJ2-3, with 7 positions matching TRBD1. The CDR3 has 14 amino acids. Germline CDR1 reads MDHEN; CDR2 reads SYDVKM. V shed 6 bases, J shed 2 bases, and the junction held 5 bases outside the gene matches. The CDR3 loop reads CASRRDRVTDTQYF. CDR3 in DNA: TGTGCCAGCAGACGCGACAGGGTCACAGATACGCAGTATTTT.

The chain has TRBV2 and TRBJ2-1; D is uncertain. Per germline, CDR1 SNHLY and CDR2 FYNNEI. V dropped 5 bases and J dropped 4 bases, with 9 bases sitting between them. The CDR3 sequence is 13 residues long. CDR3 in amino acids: CASSSDPYNEQFF. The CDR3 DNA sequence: TGTGCCAGCAGTAGTGACCCATACAATGAGCAGTTCTTC. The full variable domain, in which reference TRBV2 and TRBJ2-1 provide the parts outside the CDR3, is EPEVTQTPSHQVTQMGQEVILRCVPISNHLYFYWYRQILGQKVEFLVSFYNNEISEKSEIFDDQFSVERPDGSNFTLKIRSTKLEDSAMYFCASSSDPYNEQFFGPGTRLTVL.

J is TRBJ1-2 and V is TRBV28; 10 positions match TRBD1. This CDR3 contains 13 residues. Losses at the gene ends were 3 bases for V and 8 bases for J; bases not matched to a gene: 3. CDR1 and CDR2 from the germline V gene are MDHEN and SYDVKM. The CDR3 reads CASSLTGGVGYTF. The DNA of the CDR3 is TGTGCCAGCAGTTTGACAGGGGGCGTAGGCTACACCTTC.

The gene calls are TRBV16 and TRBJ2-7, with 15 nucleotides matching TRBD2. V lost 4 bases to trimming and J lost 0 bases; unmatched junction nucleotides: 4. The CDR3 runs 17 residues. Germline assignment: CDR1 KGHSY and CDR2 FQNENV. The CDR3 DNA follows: TGTGCCAGCAGCCCGCCGGGACTAGCGGGGGGCTCCTACGAGCAGTACGTC. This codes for CASSPPGLAGGSYEQYV.

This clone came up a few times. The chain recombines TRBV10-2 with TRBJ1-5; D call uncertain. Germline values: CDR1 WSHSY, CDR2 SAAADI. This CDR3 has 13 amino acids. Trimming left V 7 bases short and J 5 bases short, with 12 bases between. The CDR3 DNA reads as TGCGCCAGCATGATACAAATCGATCAGCCCCAGCATTTT. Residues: CASMIQIDQPQHF.